This TCR beta chain was obtained from a study of cytomegalovirus exposure and HLA in healthy donors. Study outcomes and limitations: Sequencing likely generated an artifact that appeared as a cluster of highly shared sequence variants. Near-uniform donor sequencing depth was presumed by presence/absence analyses.

PCR used 60 Vbeta primers and 13 Jbeta primers. TCRdb's copy holds only in-frame clones and misses some; the assay was immunoSEQ multiplex PCR. The sample has more than 200,000 clones; approximately 80% are singletons. The CDR3 loop spans 14 amino acids. CDR1 MNHEY and CDR2 SVGAGI come from the germline V gene. Between the trimmed V and J ends, which lost 4 bases and 4 bases, there was a span of 11 bases. Concerning this clone itself: Its antigen remains unidentified.

The sequence came from a girl aged 2 to 9 in good health and CMV-seronegative. Sequencing was performed on PBMCs. The chain joins TRBV6-5 to TRBJ2-1, with D unclear. The CDR3, as DNA: TGTGCCAGCAGTTTACGACTGGAATACAATGAGCAGTTCTTC. Amino acids: CASSLRLEYNEQFF.